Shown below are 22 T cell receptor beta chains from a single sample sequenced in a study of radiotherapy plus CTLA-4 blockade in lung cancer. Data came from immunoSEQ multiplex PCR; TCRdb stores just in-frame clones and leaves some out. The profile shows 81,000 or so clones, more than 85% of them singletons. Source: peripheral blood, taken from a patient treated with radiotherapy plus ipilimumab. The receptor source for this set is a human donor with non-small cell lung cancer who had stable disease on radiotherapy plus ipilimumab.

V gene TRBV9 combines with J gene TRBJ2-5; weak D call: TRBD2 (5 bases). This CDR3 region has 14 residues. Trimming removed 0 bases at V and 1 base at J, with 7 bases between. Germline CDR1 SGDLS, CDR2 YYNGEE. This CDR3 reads CASSVGGAQETQYF. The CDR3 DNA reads TGTGCCAGCAGCGTAGGGGGAGCCCAAGAGACCCAGTACTTC. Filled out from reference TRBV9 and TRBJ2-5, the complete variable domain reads DSGVTQTPKHLITATGQRVTLRCSPRSGDLSVYWYQQSLDQGLQFLIQYYNGEERAKGNILERFSAQQFPDLHSELNLSSLELGDSALYFCASSVGGAQETQYFGPGTRLLVL.

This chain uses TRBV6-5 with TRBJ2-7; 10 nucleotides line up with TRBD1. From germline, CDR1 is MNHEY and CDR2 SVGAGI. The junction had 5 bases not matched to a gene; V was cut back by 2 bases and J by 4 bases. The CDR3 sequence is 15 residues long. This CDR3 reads CASSYRDRGFYEQYF. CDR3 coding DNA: TGTGCCAGCAGTTACCGGGACAGGGGATTTTACGAGCAGTACTTC.

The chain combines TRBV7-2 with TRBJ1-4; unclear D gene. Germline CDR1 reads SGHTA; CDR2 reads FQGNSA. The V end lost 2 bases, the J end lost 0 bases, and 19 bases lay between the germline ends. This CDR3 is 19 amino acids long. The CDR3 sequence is CASSLLPILGGATNEKLFF. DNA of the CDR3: TGTGCCAGCAGCTTACTACCGATCCTGGGTGGTGCAACTAATGAAAAACTGTTTTTT. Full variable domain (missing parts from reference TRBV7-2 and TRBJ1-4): GAGVSQSPSNKVTEKGKDVELRCDPISGHTALYWYRQSLGQGLEFLIYFQGNSAPDKSGLPSDRFSAERTGGSVSTLTIQRTQQEDSAVYLCASSLLPILGGATNEKLFFGSGTQLSVL.

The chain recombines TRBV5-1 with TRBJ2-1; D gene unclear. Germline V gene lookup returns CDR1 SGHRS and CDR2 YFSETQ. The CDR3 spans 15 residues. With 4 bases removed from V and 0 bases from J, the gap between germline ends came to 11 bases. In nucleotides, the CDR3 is TGCGCCAGCAGCCAGGATGCCCTCTCCTACAATGAGCAGTTCTTC. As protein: CASSQDALSYNEQFF.

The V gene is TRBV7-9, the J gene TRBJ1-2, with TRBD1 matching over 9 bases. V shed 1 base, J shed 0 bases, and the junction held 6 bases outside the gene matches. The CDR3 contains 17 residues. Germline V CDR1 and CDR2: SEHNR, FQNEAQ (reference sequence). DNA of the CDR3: TGTGCCAGCAGCTTAGAAGGACAGGGGCGTTCTAACTATGGCTACACCTTC. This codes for CASSLEGQGRSNYGYTF.

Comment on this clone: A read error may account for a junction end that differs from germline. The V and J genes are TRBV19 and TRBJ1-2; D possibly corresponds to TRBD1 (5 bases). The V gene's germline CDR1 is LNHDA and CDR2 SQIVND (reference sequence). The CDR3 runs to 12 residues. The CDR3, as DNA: TGTGCCAGTAGTCTGGGACGGCGGGTGACGAGCTTC. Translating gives CASSLGRRVTSF.

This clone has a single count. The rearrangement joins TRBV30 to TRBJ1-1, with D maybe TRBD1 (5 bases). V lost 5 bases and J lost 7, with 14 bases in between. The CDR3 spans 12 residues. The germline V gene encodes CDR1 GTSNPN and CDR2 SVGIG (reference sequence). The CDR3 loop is CAWRSGTFEAFF. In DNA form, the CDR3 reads TGTGCCTGGCGCTCGGGGACTTTTGAAGCTTTCTTT.

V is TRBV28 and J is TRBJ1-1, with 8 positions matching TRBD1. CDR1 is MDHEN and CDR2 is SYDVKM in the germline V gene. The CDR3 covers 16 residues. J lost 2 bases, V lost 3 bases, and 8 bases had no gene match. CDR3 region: CASSLWTGSLNTEAFF. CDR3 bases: TGTGCCAGCAGTTTGTGGACAGGGAGTCTAAACACTGAAGCTTTCTTT.

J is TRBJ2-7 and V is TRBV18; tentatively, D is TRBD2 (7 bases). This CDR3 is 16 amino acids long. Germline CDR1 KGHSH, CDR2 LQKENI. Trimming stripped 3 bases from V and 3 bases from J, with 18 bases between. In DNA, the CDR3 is TGTGCCAGCTCACCGCCGTCTAGGGGGGGTGGCTACGAGCAGTACTTC. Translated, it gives CASSPPSRGGGYEQYF. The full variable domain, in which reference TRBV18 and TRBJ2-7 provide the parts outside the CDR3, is NAGVMQNPRHLVRRRGQEARLRCSPMKGHSHVYWYRQLPEEGLKFMVYLQKENIIDESGMPKERFSAEFPKEGPSILRIQQVVRGDSAAYFCASSPPSRGGGYEQYFGPGTRLTVT.

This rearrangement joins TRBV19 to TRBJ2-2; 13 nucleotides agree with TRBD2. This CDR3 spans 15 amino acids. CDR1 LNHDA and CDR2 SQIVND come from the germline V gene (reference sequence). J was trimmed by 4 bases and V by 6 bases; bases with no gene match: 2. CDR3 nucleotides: TGTGCCAGTAGCGGGACTAGCGGGACCACCGGGGAGCTGTTTTTT. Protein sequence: CASSGTSGTTGELFF.

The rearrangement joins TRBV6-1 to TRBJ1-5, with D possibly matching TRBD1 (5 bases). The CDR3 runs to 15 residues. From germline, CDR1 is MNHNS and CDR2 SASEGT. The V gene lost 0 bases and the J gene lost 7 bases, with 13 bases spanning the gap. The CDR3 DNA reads TGTGCCAGCAGTGAAGCGCAAGGGGACGAGCAGCCCCAGCATTTT. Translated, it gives CASSEAQGDEQPQHF.

For the CDR3, the DNA is TGTGCCAGCAGCCCCCAGTCCCCACCGTCACCCCTCCACTTT. It specifies CASSPQSPPSPLHF. The chain uses TRBV7-2 and TRBJ1-6; D remains unclear. The CDR3 has 14 residues. Germline lookup yields CDR1 SGHTA and CDR2 FQGNSA. V lost 5 bases and J lost 10, with 15 bases in between. Full variable domain (rest looked up from reference TRBV7-2 and TRBJ1-6): GAGVSQSPSNKVTEKGKDVELRCDPISGHTALYWYRQSLGQGLEFLIYFQGNSAPDKSGLPSDRFSAERTGGSVSTLTIQRTQQEDSAVYLCASSPQSPPSPLHFGNGTRLTVT.

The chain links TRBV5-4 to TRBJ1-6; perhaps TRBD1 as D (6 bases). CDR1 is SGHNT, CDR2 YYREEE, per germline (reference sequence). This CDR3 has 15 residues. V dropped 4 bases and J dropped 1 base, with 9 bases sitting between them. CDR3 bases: TGTGCCAGCAGCATCCAGGGGTCCTATAATTCACCCCTCCACTTT. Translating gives CASSIQGSYNSPLHF.

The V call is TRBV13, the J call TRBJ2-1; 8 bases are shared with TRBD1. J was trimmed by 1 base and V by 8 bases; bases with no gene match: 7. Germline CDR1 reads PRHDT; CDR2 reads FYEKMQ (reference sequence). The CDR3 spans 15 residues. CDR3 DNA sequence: TGTGCCAGCTCGCCCCAGGGGGCTTCCTACAATGAGCAGTTCTTC. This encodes CASSPQGASYNEQFF.

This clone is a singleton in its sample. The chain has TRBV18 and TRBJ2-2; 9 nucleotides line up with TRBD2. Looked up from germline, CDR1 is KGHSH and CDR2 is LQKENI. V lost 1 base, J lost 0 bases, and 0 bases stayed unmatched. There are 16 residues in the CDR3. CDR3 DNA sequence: TGTGCCAGCTCACCACTAGCGGGGGCGAACACCGGGGAGCTGTTTTTT. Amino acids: CASSPLAGANTGELFF.

The CDR3 bases are TGTGCCAGCTTTCCGGGAGGGAGACAAGAGACCCAGTACTTC. It is translated as CASFPGGRQETQYF. The J gene is TRBJ2-5, the V gene TRBV18, with 8 positions matching TRBD2. This CDR3 is built from 14 residues. The junction had 6 bases not matched to a gene; V was cut back by 7 bases and J by 2 bases. The germline V gene encodes CDR1 KGHSH and CDR2 LQKENI.

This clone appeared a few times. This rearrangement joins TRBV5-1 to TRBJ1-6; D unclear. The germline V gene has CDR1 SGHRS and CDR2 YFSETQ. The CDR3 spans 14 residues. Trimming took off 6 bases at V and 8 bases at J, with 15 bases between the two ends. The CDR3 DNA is TGCGCCAGCAAAGGGCAGAAGGAGGATTCACCCCTCCACTTT. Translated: CASKGQKEDSPLHF.

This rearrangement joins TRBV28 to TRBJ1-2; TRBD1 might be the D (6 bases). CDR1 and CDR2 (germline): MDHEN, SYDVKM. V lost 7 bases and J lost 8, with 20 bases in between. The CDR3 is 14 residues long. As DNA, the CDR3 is TGTGCCAGCACCTTAAGCAGGCCAGGGGCCGGCTACACCTTC. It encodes CASTLSRPGAGYTF.

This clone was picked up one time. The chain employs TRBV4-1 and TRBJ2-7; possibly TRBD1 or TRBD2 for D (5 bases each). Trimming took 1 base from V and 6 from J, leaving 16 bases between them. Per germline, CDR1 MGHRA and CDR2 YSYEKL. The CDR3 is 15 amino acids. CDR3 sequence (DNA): TGCGCCAGCAGCCAAGGGGGGTCGCGCCTCGGCGAGCAGTACTTC. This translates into CASSQGGSRLGEQYF.

For the CDR3, the DNA is TGTGCCAGCAGCTTAGAAGGGACTCAGGAGTACTTC. This translates into CASSLEGTQEYF. The rearrangement uses TRBV7-9 and TRBJ2-7, with a possible D match to TRBD2 (6 bases). Germline V CDR1 and CDR2: SEHNR, FQNEAQ (reference sequence). This CDR3 is 12 amino acids long. Trimming took off 1 base at V and 11 bases at J, with 12 bases between the two ends.

This chain's CDR3 is CASNTGGVEETQYF. The CDR3 DNA sequence: TGCGCCAGCAACACAGGGGGCGTAGAGGAGACCCAGTACTTC. The V call is TRBV5-1, the J call TRBJ2-5; 9 bases line up with TRBD1. Looked up from germline, CDR1 is SGHRS and CDR2 is YFSETQ. The CDR3 extends over 14 amino acids. The ends lost 6 bases at V and 5 bases at J; junction bases unmatched: 8.

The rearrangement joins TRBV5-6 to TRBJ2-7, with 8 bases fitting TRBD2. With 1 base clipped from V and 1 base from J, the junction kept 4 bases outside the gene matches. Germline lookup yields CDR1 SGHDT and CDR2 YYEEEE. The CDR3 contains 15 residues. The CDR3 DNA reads TGTGCCAGCAGCTTGCCTAGCGGGCTTTCCTACGAGCAGTACTTC. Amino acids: CASSLPSGLSYEQYF. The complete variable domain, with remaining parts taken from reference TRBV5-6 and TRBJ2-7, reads DAGVTQSPTHLIKTRGQQVTLRCSPKSGHDTVSWYQQALGQGPQFIFQYYEEEERQRGNFPDRFSGHQFPNYSSELNVNALLLGDSALYLCASSLPSGLSYEQYFGPGTRLTVT.